This T cell receptor beta chain was sequenced in a study of shared clonotypes between healthy human individuals. It was CD45RO-negative cells, positively selected for CCR7, that made up naive CD8 cells, with terminally differentiated effector memory CD45RA+ cells excluded. The assay was immunoSEQ multiplex PCR, and TCRdb's table has in-frame clones only and misses some. The table includes roughly 2,000,000 clones, roughly 95% detected once. Germline CDR1 SEHNR, CDR2 FQNEAQ (reference sequence). The CDR3 extends over 15 amino acids. J lost 9 bases, V lost 2 bases, and 10 bases had no gene match. The clonotype comes from a man aged 18 to 30 in good health. V gene TRBV7-9 combines with J gene TRBJ2-1; TRBD2 aligns across 7 bases. The sequenced material came from naive CD8+ T cells sorted from blood. The CDR3 DNA is TGTGCCAGCAGCTTAAGTGGCGGGAGTTACTCTGAGCAGTTCTTC. As protein: CASSLSGGSYSEQFF.